A single sample gave rise to the 8 T cell receptor beta chains below, sequenced in a study of blood T cell repertoires in COVID-19. TCRdb's copy holds only in-frame clones and misses some; the assay was immunoSEQ multiplex PCR. The table lists about 410,000 clones, approximately 90% of them singletons. The sample taken for sequencing was peripheral blood. Every receptor here comes from a woman between 40 and 50 years old with COVID-19, enrolled during active disease.

This clone was picked up one time. The chain carries TRBV5-8 and TRBJ1-3; D uncertain. The V gene's germline CDR1 is SGHTS and CDR2 YDEGEE. V gave up 0 bases and J gave up 0 bases, with 13 bases separating them. The CDR3 is made up of 17 amino acids. The CDR3 protein is CASSLVVVSNSGNTIYF. CDR3 nucleotides: TGTGCCAGCAGCTTGGTCGTAGTCTCGAACTCTGGAAACACCATATATTTT.

The chain uses TRBV15 and TRBJ1-4; D gene uncertain. CDR3 length: 17 residues. Germline CDR1 is LNHNV and CDR2 is YYDKDF (reference sequence). Deletions cut 0 bases from V and 0 bases from J, with 11 bases between. The CDR3 here is CATSRDPGIATNEKLFF. CDR3 nucleotide sequence: TGTGCCACCAGCAGAGATCCGGGGATCGCAACTAATGAAAAACTGTTTTTT.

V and J are TRBV11-2 and TRBJ1-4; TRBD1 matches at 10 bases. The length of the CDR3 is 16 residues. CDR1 is SGHAT and CDR2 is FQNNGV in the germline V gene. After removal of 4 bases from V and 4 bases from J, the junction contained 6 bases not matched to a gene. The CDR3 DNA is TGTGCCAGCAGCTCACGACAGGGGGCAGTTAATGAAAAACTGTTTTTT. Its translation: CASSSRQGAVNEKLFF.

This clone was seen more than once but under ten times. The J gene is TRBJ2-1, the V gene TRBV27; TRBD2 aligns across 12 bases. This CDR3 has 19 residues. Germline V CDR1 and CDR2: MNHEY, SMNVEV (reference sequence). The trim removed 5 bases at V and 1 base at J, leaving 12 bases unmatched. This CDR3 reads CASSPNDPTSGRSYNEQFF. The CDR3 DNA reads as TGTGCCAGCAGTCCTAATGATCCGACTAGCGGGAGATCCTACAATGAGCAGTTCTTC.

The CDR3 sequence: CAASSRPGQGNGELFF. Written as DNA, the CDR3 is TGTGCCGCCAGTAGTCGCCCGGGACAGGGGAACGGGGAGCTGTTTTTT. The chain links TRBV19 to TRBJ2-2; TRBD1 matches 10 bases. This CDR3 has 16 residues. With 11 bases clipped from V and 7 bases from J, the junction kept 16 bases outside the gene matches. Germline CDR1 is LNHDA and CDR2 is SQIVND (reference sequence).

CDR3: CASSLTEGKGRYGYTF. The CDR3, as DNA: TGTGCCAGCAGCTTAACGGAAGGGAAAGGGAGGTATGGCTACACCTTC. This sequence joins TRBV5-4 and TRBJ1-2; D gene ambiguous. Germline V gene sequence: CDR1 SGHNT, CDR2 YYREEE (reference sequence). The CDR3 sequence is 16 residues long. Trimming removed 2 bases from V and 5 bases from J, with 19 bases in between.

V gene TRBV5-6 combines with J gene TRBJ1-3, with D possibly being TRBD1 (6 bases). With 5 bases removed from V and 11 bases from J, the gap between germline ends came to 20 bases. CDR1 SGHDT and CDR2 YYEEEE come from the germline V gene. This CDR3 has 14 residues. The CDR3 protein is CASRRDRMQGAIYF. The CDR3 region has the DNA TGTGCCAGCAGGCGTGACAGGATGCAAGGTGCCATATATTTT.

This clone was picked up one time. The chain has TRBV11-2 and TRBJ1-1; no reliable D call. The germline gives CDR1 SGHAT, CDR2 FQNNGV. Trimming stripped 5 bases from V and 0 bases from J, with 13 bases between. This CDR3 comprises 15 residues. The CDR3: CASSPRAGLNTEAFF. CDR3 nucleotide sequence: TGTGCCAGCAGCCCCAGAGCAGGATTGAACACTGAAGCTTTCTTT.